This TCR beta chain comes out of a study of blood T cell repertoires in COVID-19. For the study at large: Collection of acute and convalescent COVID-19 samples took place in the United States, Italy and Spain. The analysed material was cDNA or gDNA that came from T cells, B-cell-depleted T cells, or PBMCs.

The V end lost 6 bases, the J end lost 6 bases, and 18 bases lay between the germline ends. The germline CDR1 and CDR2 sequences are MGHDK and SYGVNS. There are 14 residues in the CDR3. Here immunoSEQ multiplex PCR was the method, and the copy in TCRdb shows in-frame clones only, minus some. This table holds 90,000 to 150,000 clones, about four fifths found once. The V and J genes are TRBV25-1 and TRBJ2-7; the D gene is possibly TRBD1 (5 bases). This clonotype originated in a human donor in a cohort sampled during active COVID-19. Sequenced sample: peripheral blood. The CDR3 spells CASRGRVTESEQYF. Written as DNA, the CDR3 is TGTGCCAGCAGAGGCAGGGTGACCGAATCCGAGCAGTACTTC.